This T cell receptor beta chain appears in the sequencing data of a study of shared clonotypes between healthy human individuals. Study-wide points: Clonotype sharing among donors was thought likely to change with sequencing depth. Compared with clonotypes that all four donors shared, non-shared clonotypes had lower generation probabilities.

A remark on this clone: The antigen is not known. The identical CDR3 is also encoded by other nucleotide sequences in the sample.

Among the donors, all were Caucasian adults who lived in Nashville, Tennessee. Sequencing was performed with immunoSEQ multiplex PCR; in TCRdb, only in-frame clones are kept and a portion is missing. The sample has 850,000 to 1,200,000 clones; about 76% are singletons. This CDR3 is built from 15 residues. Per the germline V gene, CDR1 is MNHNS and CDR2 is SASEGT. V dropped 5 bases and J dropped 0; count of bases not matched to a gene: 2. V usage is TRBV6-1 and J usage is TRBJ2-2; 8 nucleotides match TRBD2. The sequencing input was memory CD4+ T cells sorted from blood. The subset was: CD45RA-negative fraction. This receptor was obtained from a man between 18 and 35 years old in good health. In DNA form, the CDR3 reads TGTGCCAGCAGTAGCGGGGGAGCGAACACCGGGGAGCTGTTTTTT. This gives the protein CASSSGGANTGELFF.